This entry describes one T cell receptor (beta chain). What it binds is unknown. Method: immunoSEQ multiplex PCR; TCRdb's copy keeps in-frame clones and lacks some. The sample has around 700,000 clones, approximately 90% seen once. This sample was included in a study of shared clonotypes between healthy human individuals. Study findings and constraints: At large depth, rarefaction still showed sorted-subset sequencing to be incomplete. Across a handful of donors, naive CD4 shared approximately 4.5%, naive CD8 over 3%, memory CD4 2% to 2.5%, memory CD8 0.4% to 0.5%.

Germline CDR1 is SGHDN and CDR2 is FVKESK. The CDR3 has 13 residues. The V gene lost 1 base and the J gene lost 4 bases, with 8 bases spanning the gap. CD8 cells regarded as naive lacked CD45RO, were positively chosen for CCR7, and omitted terminally differentiated effector memory CD45RA+ cells. J is TRBJ2-7 and V is TRBV14; D is possibly TRBD2 (5 bases). Specimen: naive CD8+ T cells sorted from blood. This receptor was obtained from a man aged 25-45 years in good health. This CDR3 reads CASSQGRGYEQYF. The DNA of the CDR3 is TGTGCCAGCAGCCAAGGCCGGGGTTACGAGCAGTACTTC.